This T cell receptor beta chain was sequenced during a study of T cell responses to AZD1222 COVID-19 vaccine. Study results and caveats: Only a handful of AZD1222 recipients were seropositive at baseline. Possibly, clonal diversity was underestimated; donors were largely white British and included more females.

Remarks on this clone: The antigen is not known.

Trimming removed 7 bases at V and 10 bases at J, with 16 bases between. The CDR3 covers 12 residues. CDR1 and CDR2 (germline): MDHEN, SYDVKM. Clones were read by immunoSEQ multiplex PCR, and TCRdb kept only the in-frame ones, dropping some. The sample yields approximately 270,000 clones, almost 95% seen once. This clonotype was obtained from an adult who received the AZD1222 COVID-19 vaccine. Sequenced material: peripheral blood, taken 28 days after the second AZD1222 dose. The chain joins TRBV28 to TRBJ1-1; TRBD1 might be the D (6 bases). The chain's CDR3 is CASNQRGTVAFF. For the CDR3, the DNA is TGTGCCAGCAACCAAAGGGGGACGGTAGCTTTCTTT. Supplemented by reference TRBV28 and TRBJ1-1, the full variable domain reads DVKVTQSSRYLVKRTGEKVFLECVQDMDHENMFWYRQDPGLGLRLIYFSYDVKMKEKGDIPEGYSVSREKKERFSLILESASTNQTSMYLCASNQRGTVAFFGQGTRLTVV.